This TCR beta chain was recorded in a study of breast tumors, draining lymph nodes, adjacent tissues. Samples came from axillary lymph nodes draining the breast cancer. Each CDR3 protein gets one entry after TCRdb re-called the multiplex PCR reads with MiXCR. Among 250,000 or so distinct CDR3 sequences listed, around 31% were seen once. Whole-study findings and limits: Tumor repertoires ranked between lymph nodes and nontumor tissue in diversity, with V and J gene preferences. Luminal-like breast cancer showed significantly higher tumor–nontumor repertoire similarity than basal-like. Most tumor T cells seemingly derive from lymph node, then expand in tumor.

With regard to this clonotype: The antigen is not known.

The sequencing input was axillary lymph node tissue. The TCR originated in a female donor with breast cancer. Some clones in this sample may be carry-over from other donors' samples.

The CDR3 DNA follows: TGCAGTGCTAGCCAGGGGCCGTGGGGCACCATATATTTT. Translating gives CSASQGPWGTIYF. The J gene is TRBJ1-3, the V gene TRBV20-1, with D maybe TRBD1 (6 bases). Deletions cut 3 bases from V and 9 bases from J, with 15 bases between. CDR3 length equals 13 residues. Germline V CDR1 and CDR2: DFQATT, SNEGSKA (reference sequence).